The source of this T cell receptor beta chain is a study of blood T cell repertoires in COVID-19. Only one count was recorded for this clone. In the original workflow: Reference gene primer amplification yielded estimated nucleated cell counts. The method was immunoSEQ multiplex PCR; TCRdb's version includes in-frame clones alone and lacks a portion of them. V and J calls and clone size are copied from that table; D and trimming were computed from the DNA. The data show 170,000 or so clones, around 79% seen once. There are 15 residues in the CDR3. After removal of 6 bases from V and 0 bases from J, the junction contained 5 bases not matched to a gene. CDR1 and CDR2 (germline): MNHEY, SVGAGI.

This TCR came from a woman between 65 and 79 years old with acute or convalescent COVID-19. The V and J genes are TRBV6-5 and TRBJ2-3; 8 bases fit TRBD2. The sample consisted of peripheral blood. The CDR3 nucleotides read TGTGCCAGCAGCGGGGGGGCTTCTAGCACAGATACGCAGTATTTT. Translation gives CASSGGASSTDTQYF.